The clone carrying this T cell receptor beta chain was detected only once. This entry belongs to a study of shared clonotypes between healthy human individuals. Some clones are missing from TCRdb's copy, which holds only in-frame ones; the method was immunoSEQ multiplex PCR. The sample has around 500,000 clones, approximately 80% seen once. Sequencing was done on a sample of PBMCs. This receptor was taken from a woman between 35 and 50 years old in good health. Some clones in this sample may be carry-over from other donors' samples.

The DNA of the CDR3 is TGTGCCAGCAGCTTTTGGGCGTCGGGGGTCTATGGCTACACCTTC. Its translation is CASSFWASGVYGYTF. The rearrangement uses TRBV5-6 and TRBJ1-2; possibly TRBD1 for D (5 bases). Germline V CDR1 and CDR2: SGHDT, YYEEEE. This CDR3 contains 15 residues. V was shortened by 2 bases and J by 4 bases, with 15 bases between the two germline ends.